The clone carrying this TCR beta chain was counted many times. Antigen specificity is unknown. The germline V gene encodes CDR1 MDHEN and CDR2 SYDVKM. Trimming took off 9 bases at V and 4 bases at J, with 16 bases between the two ends. The CDR3 covers 13 residues. This specimen belongs to a study of molecular identifiers for immune sequencing clone quantification. As for the study in general: Replicates split RNA from approximately 22,000 or 94,000 naive CD8 cells five ways, and the researchers sequenced four portions. Regarding the study as a whole: Sizes of highly expanded clones could be underestimated through identical TCRs sharing a barcode.

Sorting recovered naive CD8 T cells on a CD8+CD4-CCR7+CD45RA+ profile. TCRdb re-derived calls from the PCR reads in MiXCR, one entry per CDR3 protein. Of 45,000 to 55,000 distinct CDR3 sequences in the sample, about a third were seen once. The chain recombines TRBV28 with TRBJ2-7; perhaps TRBD1 as D (7 bases). The receptor was derived from a human donor in good health. Some libraries in this study had Jurkat cell RNA spiked in. Sequenced input: naive CD8+ T cells from blood, with Jurkat cell RNA spiked in. This sample's subset: FACS-sorted CD8+CD4-CCR7+CD45RA+ naive T cells. In DNA, the CDR3 is TGTGCCAGTGAGACAGGGAGGCGTTACGAGCAGTACTTC. Translated, it gives CASETGRRYEQYF.